This entry lists 31 T cell receptor beta chains sequenced from one sample in a study of cytomegalovirus exposure and HLA in healthy donors. 13 Jbeta primers and 60 Vbeta primers were used for the PCR. Data came from immunoSEQ multiplex PCR; TCRdb stores just in-frame clones and leaves some out. The repertoire holds more than 80,000 clones, around 80% seen once, with under 8% in the top ten. The sequenced sample was PBMCs. The receptors originated from a woman between 45 and 60 years old in good health and CMV-seropositive.

The count of this clone is one. J is TRBJ2-7 and V is TRBV2; D might be TRBD1 (7 bases). The V end lost 5 bases, the J end lost 6 bases, and 14 bases lay between the germline ends. Germline V gene lookup returns CDR1 SNHLY and CDR2 FYNNEI. This CDR3 contains 13 residues. The CDR3 DNA reads as TGTGCCAGCAGTCGAGGAGGGGGCGGCGAGCAGTACTTC. Translating it yields CASSRGGGGEQYF. The whole variable domain, remainder taken from reference TRBV2 and TRBJ2-7, is EPEVTQTPSHQVTQMGQEVILRCVPISNHLYFYWYRQILGQKVEFLVSFYNNEISEKSEIFDDQFSVERPDGSNFTLKIRSTKLEDSAMYFCASSRGGGGEQYFGPGTRLTVT.

The rearrangement joins TRBV28 to TRBJ1-4; TRBD1 is a possible D gene (5 bases). The V gene lost 3 bases and the J gene lost 8 bases, with 16 bases spanning the gap. Germline CDR1 and CDR2: MDHEN and SYDVKM. This CDR3 contains 15 residues. The CDR3 DNA is TGTGCCAGCAGTTTGTTGGGACGGGAGGGGGAAAAACTGTTTTTT. Translation gives CASSLLGREGEKLFF.

The chain joins TRBV7-2 to TRBJ1-2; D call uncertain. This CDR3 comprises 13 residues. Trimming pared 4 bases from V and 5 bases from J, leaving 11 bases between. Per germline, CDR1 SGHTA and CDR2 FQGNSA. For the CDR3, the DNA is TGTGCCAGCAGCTCTGGCAGCGGGTATGGCTACACCTTC. It yields the protein CASSSGSGYGYTF. The full variable domain, its missing parts supplied by reference TRBV7-2 and TRBJ1-2, is GAGVSQSPSNKVTEKGKDVELRCDPISGHTALYWYRQSLGQGLEFLIYFQGNSAPDKSGLPSDRFSAERTGGSVSTLTIQRTQQEDSAVYLCASSSGSGYGYTFGSGTRLTVV.

The rearrangement links TRBV19 to TRBJ1-2, with 7 bases aligning to TRBD1. J gave up 8 bases and V 11 bases, and 11 bases lay outside the gene matches. Germline values: CDR1 LNHDA, CDR2 SQIVND (reference sequence). The CDR3 covers 12 residues. CDR3 nucleotide sequence: TGTGCCTCCGAGGGGGCCCGGTCGGGCTACACCTTC. Amino acid sequence: CASEGARSGYTF.

V usage is TRBV19 and J usage is TRBJ2-5, with 7 positions matching TRBD1. The J segment lost 5 bases and the V segment lost 6 bases, leaving 6 bases of the junction unmatched. Germline assignment: CDR1 LNHDA and CDR2 SQIVND (reference sequence). The CDR3 spans 13 residues. The CDR3 DNA is TGTGCCAGTAGACGGACAGGCGGGGAGACCCAGTACTTC. It yields the protein CASRRTGGETQYF.

This clone was seen a few times. The chain joins TRBV21-1 to TRBJ1-6; TRBD1 is the table's D call, not checked against the DNA. TRBV21-1 is termed a pseudogene. The CDR3 totals 18 residues. CDR3 sequence (DNA): TGTGCCAGCAGCCCACGGGCGGTCAGGGGGCTATTTAATTCACCCCTCCACTTT. Protein product: CASSPRAVRGLFNSPLHF.

The chain joins TRBV4-3 to TRBJ2-1; a weak D match, TRBD1 (5 bases). Germline V gives CDR1 LGHNA, CDR2 YSLEER. Trimming removed 0 bases at V and 7 bases at J, with 16 bases between. There are 16 residues in the CDR3. The CDR3 sequence: CASSQDLYSGWNEQFF. DNA for the CDR3: TGCGCCAGCAGCCAAGATCTTTACTCAGGGTGGAATGAGCAGTTCTTC.

This clone came up a few times. V usage is TRBV30 and J usage is TRBJ1-5; possible D gene TRBD1, 6 bases. Trimming cost V 1 base and J 4 bases, with 20 bases left between them. This CDR3 has 17 amino acids. The germline V gene encodes CDR1 GTSNPN and CDR2 SVGIG (reference sequence). Here the CDR3 reads CAWSAGGGGWRNQPQHF. In DNA, the CDR3 is TGTGCCTGGAGTGCCGGAGGGGGGGGATGGAGGAATCAGCCCCAGCATTTT. Using reference TRBV30 and TRBJ1-5 for the parts outside the CDR3, the full variable domain is SQTIHQWPATLVQPVGSPLSLECTVEGTSNPNLYWYRQAAGRGLQLLFYSVGIGQISSEVPQNLSASRPQDRQFILSSKKLLLSDSGFYLCAWSAGGGGWRNQPQHFGDGTRLSIL.

The chain carries TRBV5-4 and TRBJ2-6; TRBD1 matches at 8 bases. The CDR3 loop spans 17 amino acids. The V gene end was trimmed by 4 bases and the J gene end by 2 bases; junction bases not matched to a gene: 8. From germline, CDR1 is SGHNT and CDR2 YYREEE (reference sequence). For the CDR3, the DNA is TGTGCCAGCAGCCCGGACAGGGCGAGTGCTGGGGCCAACGTCCTGACTTTC. This sequence encodes CASSPDRASAGANVLTF.

The chain combines TRBV28 with TRBJ1-6; D is unclear. V was cut by 3 bases and J by 7 bases, with 7 bases left in between. This CDR3 comprises 13 residues. Looked up from germline, CDR1 is MDHEN and CDR2 is SYDVKM. In DNA, the CDR3 is TGTGCCAGCAGTTTCAGGCCAAATTCACCCCTCCACTTT. Encoded protein: CASSFRPNSPLHF.

CDR3 DNA: TGTGCCAGCAGTTTAAGGGGATTCGGTAATGAAAAACTGTTTTTT. Protein sequence: CASSLRGFGNEKLFF. The chain couples TRBV28 to TRBJ1-4; possibly TRBD1 for D (5 bases). The germline V and J ends were trimmed by 2 bases and 4 bases, with 11 bases remaining between them. This CDR3 is built from 15 residues. Germline values: CDR1 MDHEN, CDR2 SYDVKM.

The V gene is TRBV5-5, the J gene TRBJ2-7, with 7 bases fitting TRBD1. The length of the CDR3 is 13 residues. CDR1 is SGHKS, CDR2 YYEKEE, per germline (reference sequence). The ends lost 0 bases at V and 6 bases at J; junction bases unmatched: 3. CDR3 region: CASSLGTGIEQYF. CDR3 DNA sequence: TGTGCCAGCAGCTTGGGGACAGGCATCGAGCAGTACTTC.

The chain employs TRBV2 and TRBJ2-1; D call uncertain. The germline gives CDR1 SNHLY, CDR2 FYNNEI. V was shortened by 0 bases and J by 5 bases, with 11 bases between the two germline ends. The CDR3 covers 15 residues. In nucleotides, the CDR3 is TGTGCCAGCAGTGAAGCGGAGCCCCCCGACAATGAGCAGTTCTTC. It specifies CASSEAEPPDNEQFF.

This chain uses TRBV7-6 with TRBJ1-6, with TRBD1 matching over 7 bases. The CDR3 consists of 16 residues. Trimming took 5 bases from V and 10 from J; bases not matched to a gene: 14. Germline CDR1 SGHVS, CDR2 FNYEAQ. The DNA of the CDR3 is TGTGCCAGCAGCCCGCGACAGGGCTTGACACTATCACCCCTCCACTTT. It translates to CASSPRQGLTLSPLHF.

This clone was recorded a few times. This chain connects TRBV6-4 to TRBJ2-3; D is unclear. Between the trimmed V and J ends, which lost 0 bases and 2 bases, there was a span of 9 bases. The CDR3 sequence is 15 residues long. Germline V gene sequence: CDR1 MRHNA, CDR2 SNTAGT. CDR3 residues: CASSDSSVSTDTQYF. The CDR3, as DNA: TGTGCCAGCAGTGACTCATCCGTTTCCACAGATACGCAGTATTTT.

CDR3 sequence: CASSSTQLYGYTF. CDR3 bases: TGTGCCAGCTCATCGACACAACTCTATGGCTACACCTTC. The rearrangement joins TRBV18 to TRBJ1-2; unclear D gene. V dropped 5 bases and J dropped 4 bases, with 11 bases sitting between them. CDR3 size: 13 residues. The germline CDR1 and CDR2 sequences are KGHSH and LQKENI. The complete variable domain, with remaining parts taken from reference TRBV18 and TRBJ1-2, reads NAGVMQNPRHLVRRRGQEARLRCSPMKGHSHVYWYRQLPEEGLKFMVYLQKENIIDESGMPKERFSAEFPKEGPSILRIQQVVRGDSAAYFCASSSTQLYGYTFGSGTRLTVV.

The gene calls are TRBV18 and TRBJ1-4, with TRBD1 matching over 8 bases. The V and J ends lost 3 bases and 7 bases, in that order; junction bases with no gene match: 7. The CDR3 contains 15 residues. CDR1 and CDR2 from the germline V gene are KGHSH and LQKENI. CDR3 in amino acids: CASSPSQGVGEKLFF. The CDR3 DNA reads TGTGCCAGCTCACCTTCACAGGGGGTCGGTGAAAAACTGTTTTTT.

The chain joins TRBV27 to TRBJ1-1, with 10 bases fitting TRBD1. There are 15 residues in the CDR3. CDR1 is MNHEY, CDR2 SMNVEV, per germline (reference sequence). J lost 5 bases, V lost 3 bases, and 6 bases had no gene match. CDR3 in DNA: TGTGCCAGCAGTTTCGTGGGACAGGGGTATACTGAAGCTTTCTTT. It translates to CASSFVGQGYTEAFF.

The chain recombines TRBV7-2 with TRBJ1-3; D not resolved. The CDR3 covers 16 residues. Trimming shortened V by 3 bases and J by 3 bases, and 15 bases separated the two germline ends. Germline V gene lookup returns CDR1 SGHTA and CDR2 FQGNSA. CDR3 nucleotides: TGTGCCAGCAGCTTGCGAATAGGCGGAGGTGGAAACACCATATATTTT. Translating it yields CASSLRIGGGGNTIYF.

In its sample, this clone was seen a few times. A junction boundary mismatches the germline segment, possibly from a read error. CDR3 sequence reads: CASSRQGTTDTQYF. The CDR3 DNA follows: TGTGCTAGCAGTAGACAGGGAACCACAGATACGCAGTATTTT. The genes are TRBV7-7 and TRBJ2-3, with TRBD1 matching over 7 bases. The germline gives CDR1 SSHAT, CDR2 FNYEAQ (reference sequence). This CDR3 has 14 amino acids.

This chain connects TRBV7-9 to TRBJ2-5, with 10 positions matching TRBD2. Trimming cost V 5 bases and J 4 bases; bases outside gene matches: 4. Germline V CDR1 and CDR2: SEHNR, FQNEAQ (reference sequence). The CDR3 contains 14 residues. The DNA for the CDR3 is TGTGCCAGCAGCGCGAGCGGGGGGGCAGAGACCCAGTACTTC. The encoded protein is CASSASGGAETQYF.

The rearrangement links TRBV9 to TRBJ2-1, with TRBD2 identical over 8 bases. Germline lookup yields CDR1 SGDLS and CDR2 YYNGEE. V dropped 1 base and J dropped 0; count of bases not matched to a gene: 9. There are 18 residues in the CDR3. The CDR3 DNA follows: TGTGCCAGCAGCGTAACGAAAGCGGGGGCCCCCTCCTACAATGAGCAGTTCTTC. Protein sequence: CASSVTKAGAPSYNEQFF.

The chain couples TRBV6-5 to TRBJ1-1; maybe TRBD1 (5 bases). This CDR3 has 13 residues. Trimming removed 2 bases from V and 3 bases from J, with 7 bases in between. Germline values: CDR1 MNHEY, CDR2 SVGAGI. CDR3 DNA: TGTGCCAGCAGTTACGGCAGGGACACTGAAGCTTTCTTT. This translates into CASSYGRDTEAFF.

The rearrangement joins TRBV7-2 to TRBJ1-5, with TRBD1 identical over 7 bases. The length of the CDR3 is 13 residues. With V trimmed by 2 bases and J by 6 bases, 1 base remained unmatched. Germline V gene lookup returns CDR1 SGHTA and CDR2 FQGNSA. CDR3 in amino acids: CASSLQGGQPQHF. Written as DNA, the CDR3 is TGTGCCAGCAGCTTACAGGGGGGTCAGCCCCAGCATTTT.

This chain uses TRBV6-5 with TRBJ1-1; D ambiguous. Trimming removed 2 bases from V and 1 base from J, with 8 bases in between. CDR3 length: 14 amino acids. CDR1 MNHEY and CDR2 SVGAGI come from the germline V gene. The CDR3 spells CASSYDYSNTEAFF. In DNA form, the CDR3 reads TGTGCCAGCAGTTACGATTACTCGAACACTGAAGCTTTCTTT.

This clone was found a few times. The CDR3 here is CASSFGTGYSTNEKLFF. The CDR3 DNA reads TGTGCCAGCAGCTTCGGGACAGGGTACAGTACTAATGAAAAACTGTTTTTT. V usage is TRBV5-6 and J usage is TRBJ1-4, with 9 nucleotides matching TRBD1. CDR3 length: 17 amino acids. Germline V gives CDR1 SGHDT, CDR2 YYEEEE. Trimming at V came to 2 bases and at J to 2 bases, leaving 7 bases not matched to a gene.

This chain connects TRBV7-3 to TRBJ1-2, with D maybe TRBD1 (6 bases). This CDR3 comprises 13 residues. Germline lookup yields CDR1 SGHTA and CDR2 FQGTGA. Trimming removed 1 base at V and 7 bases at J, with 10 bases between. The CDR3 nucleotides read TGTGCCAGCAGCTTAATGCAGGGGACTGGCTACACCTTC. Its protein is CASSLMQGTGYTF.

The rearrangement links TRBV28 to TRBJ1-5; possible D gene TRBD1, 6 bases. The CDR3 length is 15 residues. Per the germline V gene, CDR1 is MDHEN and CDR2 is SYDVKM. V was shortened by 7 bases and J by 3 bases, with 16 bases between the two germline ends. The CDR3 region is CASTPVGGANQPQHF. CDR3 nucleotides: TGTGCCAGCACCCCAGTTGGGGGCGCCAATCAGCCCCAGCATTTT.

The CDR3 nucleotides read TGTGCCAGCAGCCTCACTATTCCGATTAGCACAGATACGCAGTATTTT. Its translation is CASSLTIPISTDTQYF. The V gene is TRBV7-2, the J gene TRBJ2-3, with D unresolved. The V and J ends lost 5 bases and 0 bases respectively, with 15 bases between them. This CDR3 spans 16 amino acids. Germline CDR1 is SGHTA and CDR2 is FQGNSA. Filled out from reference TRBV7-2 and TRBJ2-3, the complete variable domain reads GAGVSQSPSNKVTEKGKDVELRCDPISGHTALYWYRQSLGQGLEFLIYFQGNSAPDKSGLPSDRFSAERTGGSVSTLTIQRTQQEDSAVYLCASSLTIPISTDTQYFGPGTRLTVL.

J is TRBJ1-2 and V is TRBV7-9; 7 nucleotides agree with TRBD1. V shed 5 bases and J 6 bases; nucleotides not matched to a gene: 9. Germline V lookup: CDR1 SEHNR, CDR2 FQNEAQ (reference sequence). The CDR3 spans 14 residues. This CDR3 reads CASSLDRDWHGYTF. In DNA, the CDR3 is TGTGCCAGCAGCCTTGACAGGGACTGGCATGGCTACACCTTC.

This chain links TRBV7-2 with TRBJ2-3; 16 bases line up with TRBD2. The CDR3 is 17 amino acids. From germline, CDR1 is SGHTA and CDR2 FQGNSA. V lost 3 bases and J lost 2; bases outside the gene matches: 2. The CDR3 region has the DNA TGTGCCAGCAGCTTGGGACTAGCGGGGGGGCTCACAGATACGCAGTATTTT. Its protein is CASSLGLAGGLTDTQYF.